These T cell receptor beta chains were read from a single sample in a study of T-cell reconstitution after alpha-beta-depleted transplantation in children. A single record per CDR3 protein comes from TCRdb applying MiXCR to the PCR reads. The sample holds about 240,000 distinct CDR3 sequences, 12% seen once. This material consisted of PBMCs from the stem cell graft donor, taken from the stem cell graft. The origin of the receptors is a human donor who donated a stem cell graft to a child with acute lymphoblastic leukemia. CDR3s include the opening cysteine and the closing phenylalanine or tryptophan. A D gene is named only where the DNA matches it firmly. Part of the rows lack a size; the others show once, few, many or a class for expanded clones.

j_call clone_size v_call d_call cdr3_aa cdr3_nt
TRBJ2-7 many TRBV5-1 - CASSGSPGLLPYEQYF TGCGCCAGCAGCGGATCACCGGGACTTCTACCCTACGAGCAGTACTTC
TRBJ2-4 many TRBV5-1 - CASSLDLAKNIQYF TGCGCCAGCAGCTTGGACTTAGCCAAAAACATTCAGTACTTC
TRBJ1-4 few TRBV9 - CASSVAGAHNEKLFF TGTGCCAGCAGCGTAGCAGGGGCGCATAATGAAAAACTGTTTTTT
TRBJ2-2 many TRBV2 - CASSEATGFIGELFF TGTGCCAGCAGTGAAGCCACAGGGTTCATCGGGGAGCTGTTTTTT
TRBJ2-1 many TRBV6-5 TRBD2 CASRLAGGAYNEQFF TGTGCCAGCAGACTAGCGGGAGGGGCCTACAATGAGCAGTTCTTC
TRBJ2-4 many TRBV29-1 - CSVRTQLAKNIQYF TGCAGCGTTAGGACACAACTAGCCAAAAACATTCAGTACTTC
TRBJ2-7 few TRBV4-3 - CASSQGGDGPLIYEQYF TGCGCCAGCAGCCAAGGAGGGGACGGCCCACTGATCTACGAGCAGTACTTC
TRBJ2-3 many TRBV29-1 TRBD2 CSVVVVRGGRSSTDTQYF TGCAGCGTTGTGGTAGTAAGAGGCGGGAGGTCGAGCACAGATACGCAGTATTTT
TRBJ1-3 - TRBV13 - CASSFQQGSGNTIYF TGTGCCAGCAGCTTTCAACAGGGTTCTGGAAACACCATATATTTT
TRBJ1-4 many TRBV20-1 TRBD1 CSARDLQGAGEKLFF TGCAGTGCTAGAGATTTACAGGGGGCTGGTGAAAAACTGTTTTTT
TRBJ2-3 many TRBV7-6 - CASSSRPIGSGSTDTQYF TGTGCCAGCAGCTCCCGCCCCATCGGGAGCGGGAGCACAGATACGCAGTATTTT
TRBJ2-7 many TRBV7-2 - CASHGAYEQYF TGTGCCAGCCACGGAGCCTACGAGCAGTACTTC
TRBJ2-7 few TRBV20-1 TRBD2 CSARVASGRPYEQYF TGCAGTGCTAGAGTAGCTAGCGGGAGACCCTACGAGCAGTACTTC
TRBJ1-4 many TRBV7-8 - CASSYNEKLFF TGTGCCAGCAGCTACAATGAAAAACTGTTTTTT
TRBJ2-7 many TRBV7-2 TRBD1 CASSDTGTGTEQYF TGTGCCAGCAGCGATACCGGGACAGGGACTGAGCAGTACTTC
TRBJ2-3 many TRBV28 TRBD2 CAFGSGGSTDTQYF TGTGCCTTTGGGTCGGGAGGAAGCACAGATACGCAGTATTTT
TRBJ2-6 many TRBV12-3/TRBV12-4 - CASSSGRGLRANVLTF TGTGCCAGCAGTTCAGGAAGGGGTTTAAGGGCCAACGTCCTGACTTTC
TRBJ2-5 many TRBV27 TRBD2 CASSLYAGGPGETQYF TGTGCCAGCAGTTTATATGCGGGGGGGCCGGGTGAGACCCAGTACTTC
TRBJ1-1 many TRBV20-1 TRBD1 CSARGQGRAEAFF TGCAGTGCCAGGGGGCAGGGGAGGGCTGAAGCTTTCTTT
TRBJ2-1 few TRBV6-1 - CASRFQAGSYNEQFF TGTGCCAGCAGGTTCCAAGCGGGCTCCTACAATGAGCAGTTCTTC
TRBJ2-7 - TRBV7-2 - CASSAITMASYEQYF TGTGCCAGCAGCGCGATCACCATGGCAAGCTACGAGCAGTACTTC
TRBJ2-2 many TRBV12-3/TRBV12-4 - CASSTSVTGELFF TGTGCCAGCAGCACTAGTGTTACCGGGGAGCTGTTTTTT